The source of this TCR beta chain is a study of blood T cell repertoires in COVID-19 (dated by TCRdb to about 2020). About the investigation overall: Samples from collaborators originated in the United States, Italy and Spain and spanned both the acute and convalescent phases of COVID-19. The material from the prospective study consisted of cDNA or gDNA derived from T cells, B-cell-depleted T cells, or PBMCs. The dataset comprised deeply sampled blood TCRbeta repertoires from subjects exposed to, actively infected with, or recovered from COVID-19. A freely available public database, intended as a resource for researchers studying the immune response to SARS-CoV-2, is where the repertoires were released. Samples were obtained from the ongoing ImmuneRACE study (first 160 participants) and from 1,200 or so subjects provided by 6 global collaborators. A de-identified subject ID, COVID-19 status, age in years and sex were almost always included in the sample metadata. Where HLA class I and class II types were available, the types were taken from metadata supplied by the sample provider, not from assay-based typing.

Each collaborating institution followed its own protocols to collect whole blood in K2EDTA tubes. For TCRbeta analysis, collaborator samples were shipped as frozen whole blood, as isolated PBMCs, or as DNA extracted from either sample type. On this clone: Its recognized antigen is unknown. There are no base qualities to consult, and no much larger clone falls within one base.

General findings and caveats noted by the study authors: How much clinical and demographic metadata was included differed by source and by participant, and the metadata was provided uncurated.

The CDR3 measures 15 amino acids from cysteine to phenylalanine. The DNA shown is the 45-base CDR3, in frame from base 1. Based on the germline V gene, the CDR1 and CDR2 sequences are MNHEY and SVGAGI. Germline trimming amounts to 2 bases on V and 7 bases on J, with 7 as the count of junction bases outside the gene matches. TCRbeta CDR3 regions were amplified from genomic DNA by means of the immunoSEQ Assay, a bias-controlled multiplex PCR. In the paper's pipeline: The number of nucleated cells in each sample was estimated by amplification of reference gene primers within the assay. To quantify the absolute abundance of each unique TCRbeta CDR3 rearrangement, sequence reads were collapsed and filtered. Productive Simpson clonality was computed per sample as the square root of Simpson's diversity index over productive rearrangements. TCRdb limited this immuneACCESS table to in-frame rearrangements with V and J called. A share of clones is missing; checked studies link under half to unresolved V genes, and the rest is unexplained. V and J calls plus clone size are reproduced from that table; the DNA served to infer D and trimming. This sample gives just over 90,000 clones in total; 65% to 90% of them show up just once. The top ten hold roughly 20% of the sample.

The TCR comes from a woman older than 75 with acute or convalescent COVID-19. The rearranged segments are TRBV6-5 and TRBJ1-1; 10 bases in the middle match TRBD1. The sequencing input was peripheral blood. The CDR3 here reads CASSYQRQGAYEAFF. The sequenced DNA is TGTGCCAGCAGTTACCAAAGACAGGGGGCATATGAAGCTTTCTTT.